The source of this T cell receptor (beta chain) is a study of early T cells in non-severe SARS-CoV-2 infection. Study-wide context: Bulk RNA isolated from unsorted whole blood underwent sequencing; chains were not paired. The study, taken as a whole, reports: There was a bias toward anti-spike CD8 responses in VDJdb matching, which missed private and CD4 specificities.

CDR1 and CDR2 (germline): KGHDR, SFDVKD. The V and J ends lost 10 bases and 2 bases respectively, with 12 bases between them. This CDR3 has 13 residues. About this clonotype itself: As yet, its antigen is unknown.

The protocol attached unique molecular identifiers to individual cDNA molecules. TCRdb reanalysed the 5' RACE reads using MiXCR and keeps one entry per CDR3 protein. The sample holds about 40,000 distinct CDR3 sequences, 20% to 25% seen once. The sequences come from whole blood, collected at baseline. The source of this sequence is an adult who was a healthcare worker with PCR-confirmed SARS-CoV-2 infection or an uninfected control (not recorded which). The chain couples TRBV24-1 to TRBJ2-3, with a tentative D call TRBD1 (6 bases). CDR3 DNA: TGTGCCACTTGGGACACCACCACAGATACGCAGTATTTT. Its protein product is CATWDTTTDTQYF.